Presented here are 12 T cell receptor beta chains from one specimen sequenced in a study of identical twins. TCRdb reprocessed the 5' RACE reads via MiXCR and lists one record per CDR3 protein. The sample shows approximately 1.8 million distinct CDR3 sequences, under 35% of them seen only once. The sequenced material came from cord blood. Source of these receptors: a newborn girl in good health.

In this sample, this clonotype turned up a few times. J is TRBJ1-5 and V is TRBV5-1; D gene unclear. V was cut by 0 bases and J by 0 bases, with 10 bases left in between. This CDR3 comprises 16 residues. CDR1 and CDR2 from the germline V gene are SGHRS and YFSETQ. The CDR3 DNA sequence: TGCGCCAGCAGCTTGGATGGTCCGTATAGCAATCAGCCCCAGCATTTT. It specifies CASSLDGPYSNQPQHF. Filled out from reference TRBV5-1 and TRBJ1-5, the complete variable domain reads KAGVTQTPRYLIKTRGQQVTLSCSPISGHRSVSWYQQTPGQGLQFLFEYFSETQRNKGNFPGRFSGRQFSNSRSEMNVSTLELGDSALYLCASSLDGPYSNQPQHFGDGTRLSIL.

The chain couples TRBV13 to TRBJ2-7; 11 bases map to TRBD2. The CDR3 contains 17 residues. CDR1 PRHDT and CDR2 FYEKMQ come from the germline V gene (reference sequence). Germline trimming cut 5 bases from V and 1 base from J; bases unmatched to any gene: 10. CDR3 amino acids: CASSPRTSGGISYEQYF. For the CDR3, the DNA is TGTGCCAGCAGCCCCCGTACTAGCGGGGGAATTTCCTACGAGCAGTACTTC.

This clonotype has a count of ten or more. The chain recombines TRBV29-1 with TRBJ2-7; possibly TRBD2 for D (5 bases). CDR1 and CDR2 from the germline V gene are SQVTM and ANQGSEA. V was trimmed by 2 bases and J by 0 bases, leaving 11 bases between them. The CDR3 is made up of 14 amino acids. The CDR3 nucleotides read TGCAGCGTTGAAATTAGCGTGTACTCCTACGAGCAGTACTTC. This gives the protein CSVEISVYSYEQYF.

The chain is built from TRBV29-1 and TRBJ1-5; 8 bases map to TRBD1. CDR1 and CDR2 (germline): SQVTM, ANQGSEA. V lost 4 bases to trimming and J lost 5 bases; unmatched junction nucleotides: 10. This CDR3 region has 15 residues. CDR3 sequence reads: CSVAGGQGPDQPQHF. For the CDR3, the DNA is TGCAGCGTTGCAGGCGGACAGGGTCCGGATCAGCCCCAGCATTTT. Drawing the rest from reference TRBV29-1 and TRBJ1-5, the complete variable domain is SAVISQKPSRDICQRGTSLTIQCQVDSQVTMMFWYRQQPGQSLTLIATANQGSEATYESGFVIDKFPISRPNLTFSTLTVSNMSPEDSSIYLCSVAGGQGPDQPQHFGDGTRLSIL.

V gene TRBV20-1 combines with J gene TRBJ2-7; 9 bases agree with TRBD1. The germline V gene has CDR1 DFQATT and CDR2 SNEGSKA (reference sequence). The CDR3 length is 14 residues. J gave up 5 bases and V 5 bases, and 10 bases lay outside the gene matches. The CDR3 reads CSAQTDRGRDEQYF. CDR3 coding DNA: TGCAGTGCTCAAACCGACAGGGGGAGAGACGAGCAGTACTTC.

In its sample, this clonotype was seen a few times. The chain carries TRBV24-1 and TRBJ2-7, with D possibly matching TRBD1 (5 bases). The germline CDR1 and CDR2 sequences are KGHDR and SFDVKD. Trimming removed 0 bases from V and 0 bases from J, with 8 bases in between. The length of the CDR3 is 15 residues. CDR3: CATSDLQGYSYEQYF. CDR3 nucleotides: TGTGCCACCAGTGATTTGCAGGGTTACTCCTACGAGCAGTACTTC.

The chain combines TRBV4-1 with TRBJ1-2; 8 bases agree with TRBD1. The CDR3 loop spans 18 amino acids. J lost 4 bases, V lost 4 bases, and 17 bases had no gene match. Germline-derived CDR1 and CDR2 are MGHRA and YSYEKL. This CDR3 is CASSLKAQTGALIYGYTF. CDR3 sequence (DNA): TGCGCCAGCAGCCTCAAGGCCCAGACAGGGGCGCTTATCTATGGCTACACCTTC.

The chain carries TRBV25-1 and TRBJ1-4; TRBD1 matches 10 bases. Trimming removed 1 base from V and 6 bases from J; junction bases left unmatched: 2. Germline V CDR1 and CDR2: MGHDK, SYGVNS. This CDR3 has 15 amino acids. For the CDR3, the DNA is TGTGCCAGCAGTGAATTGGGGACAGGGGATGAAAAACTGTTTTTT. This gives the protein CASSELGTGDEKLFF. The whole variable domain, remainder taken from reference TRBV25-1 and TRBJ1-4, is EADIYQTPRYLVIGTGKKITLECSQTMGHDKMYWYQQDPGMELHLIHYSYGVNSTEKGDLSSESTVSRIRTEHFPLTLESARPSHTSQYLCASSELGTGDEKLFFGSGTQLSVL.

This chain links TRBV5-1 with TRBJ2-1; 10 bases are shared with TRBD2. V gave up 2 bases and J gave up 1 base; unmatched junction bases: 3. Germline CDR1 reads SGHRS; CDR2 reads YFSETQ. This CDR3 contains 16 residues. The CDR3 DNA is TGCGCCAGCAGCTTTAGCGGGGGGCAGTCCTACAATGAGCAGTTCTTC. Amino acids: CASSFSGGQSYNEQFF.

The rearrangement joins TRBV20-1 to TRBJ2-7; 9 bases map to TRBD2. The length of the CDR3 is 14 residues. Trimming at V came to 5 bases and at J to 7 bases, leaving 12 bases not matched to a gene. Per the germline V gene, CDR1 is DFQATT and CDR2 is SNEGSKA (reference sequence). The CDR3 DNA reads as TGCAGTGCTGTACTAGCGGGCACCTACAATGAGCAGTACTTC. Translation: CSAVLAGTYNEQYF.

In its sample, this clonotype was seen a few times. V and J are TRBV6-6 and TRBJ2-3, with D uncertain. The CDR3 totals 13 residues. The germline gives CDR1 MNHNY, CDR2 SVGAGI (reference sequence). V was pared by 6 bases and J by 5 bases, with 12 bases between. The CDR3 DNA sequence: TGTGCCAGCAGGGGTAGGGCTGGAGATACGCAGTATTTT. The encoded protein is CASRGRAGDTQYF.

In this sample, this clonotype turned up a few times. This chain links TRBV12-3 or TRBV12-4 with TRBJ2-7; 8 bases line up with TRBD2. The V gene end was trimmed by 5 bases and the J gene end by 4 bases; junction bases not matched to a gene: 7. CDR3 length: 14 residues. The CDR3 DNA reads TGTGCCAGCAGTACCGGGACTAGAGCTTACGAGCAGTACTTC. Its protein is CASSTGTRAYEQYF.